This record looks at one T cell receptor (beta chain) sequence and its context. This clonotype was counted only a few times. This receptor's antigen is unknown. No per-base quality is available; no much larger clone lies one base away. This sample was taken from a study of Graves' ophthalmopathy and Graves' hyperthyroidism (dated by TCRdb to the late 2010s). Turning to the overall study: Peripheral blood samples were taken at the time of initial diagnosis, before any treatment was given. TCR beta repertoire signatures were used to distinguish Graves' ophthalmopathy from Graves' hyperthyroidism and to predict progression to ophthalmopathy. To explore V-J signatures distinguishing ophthalmopathy from hyperthyroidism, a discovery set of roughly 100 patients (roughly 44 ophthalmopathy, 57 stable hyperthyroidism) was enrolled. The independent validation cohort included about 19 hyperthyroidism patients plus 17 patients who later progressed from hyperthyroidism to ophthalmopathy. Following sample collection, hyperthyroidism patients were given methimazole at a starting dose of 30 mg daily, and ophthalmopathy patients were given high-dose intravenous methylprednisolone. In over 5 hyperthyroidism patients, the T-cell repertoires found in thyroid tissue were compared with those found in blood. In total, 135 blood samples were TCR-sequenced: approximately 42 ophthalmopathy, approximately 75 hyperthyroidism and around 17 hyperthyroidism-to-ophthalmopathy patients. The research as a whole found: Sample size was not statistically predetermined, and group allocation was not concealed from the investigators. Most expanded thyroid clonotypes with frequency above 0.001 were also detected in blood, suggesting blood repertoires may reflect the thyroid immune response. In validation, the model predicted ophthalmopathy progression with 70.59% sensitivity and around 72% specificity; approximately 12 predicted patients were CT-confirmed with GO in a median of around 6.5 months. The 13-signature model separated ophthalmopathy from stable hyperthyroidism with 85% to 90% sensitivity and about 81% specificity in cross-validation, and 80%/75% in the test set.

The CDR3 runs 14 amino acids, cysteine and phenylalanine included. The only DNA kept is the CDR3, 42 bases in frame from the first base. CDR1 and CDR2 (SGHRS, YFSETQ) derive from the germline V gene. V and J are truncated by 7 bases and 0 bases respectively, leaving an intervening sequence of 8 bases. Ophthalmopathy patients were characterized by moderately to severely active disease, a Clinical Activity Score of at least 3, a NOSPECS grade of at least 4, and a disease duration under 3 months. Patients with other autoimmune diseases, uncontrolled infections, pregnancy or lactation were excluded from the study. Diagnosis relied on clinical symptoms, serum thyroxine, TRAb, thyroid ultrasound and orbital computed tomography. Ficoll-Paque density gradient centrifugation was used to isolate PBMCs from around 10 ml of fresh peripheral blood. Total RNA was extracted using Trizol reagent, and RNA quality was checked on an Agilent 2100 Bioanalyzer.

For repertoire sequencing, the TCR beta CDR3 regions were amplified from RNA transcripts. The first round of RT-PCR was done with HTBI primers and the Qiagen OneStep RT-PCR kit, and was followed by a second round of multiplex PCR, then size selection and purification. Libraries were sequenced on an Illumina HiSeq2000 using paired-end 100 bp reads. Turning to the authors' computational methods: SOAPnuke was used for read processing, and reads with adapters, uncalled bases, a mean Phred below 15, or no exact constant-primer or identifier match were discarded. High-quality paired reads were merged with COPE v1.2.5. Each unique nucleotide sequence was treated as a clonotype, and MiTCR v1.1 was used to align the clonotypes to the IMGT TRB V, D and J references. Only V-J combinations with frequency above 0.0001 were analysed, covering over 99% of repertoires. For each V-J combination, a TCR clonal expansion and chaos score was defined as the ratio of F50 clonal expansion to chaos observed in the TCRdist matrix. Welch's t-statistics and random forest were used to narrow the features down to approximately twelve V-J combinations, which were then fed into a naive Bayes classifier. Thyroid-blood repertoire similarity was quantified with the Morisita-Horn index. TCRdb reprocessing: public reads trimmed at Q25 with fastp, clones called with MiXCR, in-frame beta chains kept. Each entry is one CDR3 protein sequence, shown with its most common DNA and genes. The authors' filters were not applied to this entry. The sample table shows 200,000 to 300,000 distinct CDR3 sequences, and less than 55% are seen once. The ten largest clones represent roughly 50% of the sample.

This receptor chain uses TRBV5-1 and TRBJ2-6, and possibly TRBD1, on 5 matching bases. The sample taken for sequencing was peripheral blood. This receptor was identified in an adult man with Graves' ophthalmopathy. The nucleotide sequence reads TGCGCCAGCGTAGGGGACTCTGGGGCCAACGTCCTGACTTTC. Its protein product is CASVGDSGANVLTF.